The entry that follows covers one TCR beta chain sequence. V lost 0 bases to trimming and J lost 1 base; unmatched junction nucleotides: 4. This CDR3 region has 16 residues. Germline V gene lookup returns CDR1 SGDLS and CDR2 YYNGEE. This specimen comes from a study of blood T cell repertoires in COVID-19. Generated by immunoSEQ multiplex PCR, the TCRdb table keeps only in-frame clones and is missing some. This sample has more than 90,000 clones, with roughly 92% found just once. This clonotype was obtained from a man in his fifties or sixties with active COVID-19. The sequenced sample consisted of peripheral blood. V gene TRBV9 combines with J gene TRBJ2-5; 9 nucleotides agree with TRBD2. The CDR3 coding sequence is TGTGCCAGCAGCGTAGGTGGACTAGCGACCCAAGAGACCCAGTACTTC. It specifies CASSVGGLATQETQYF.